This entry is about one T cell receptor beta chain. The ends lost 4 bases at V and 7 bases at J; junction bases unmatched: 9. The CDR3 totals 15 residues. Germline CDR1 SGHDT, CDR2 YYEEEE. In the authors' workflow: Amplification of reference gene primers provided the estimated nucleated cell counts. Sequencing used immunoSEQ multiplex PCR; TCRdb keeps in-frame clones, though not all of them. The DNA gave D and trimming, while V, J and clone size come from that table. The sample carries about 48,000 clones, 65% to 90% recorded once. The data were obtained in a study of blood T cell repertoires in COVID-19. At the level of the study: The United States, Italy and Spain were the sources of the acute and convalescent COVID-19 samples. PBMCs, B-cell-depleted T cells, or T cells were the source of the cDNA or gDNA that made up the material.

V gene TRBV5-6 combines with J gene TRBJ1-2; the match to TRBD1 covers 11 bases. The material sequenced was peripheral blood. The source of this sequence is an elderly woman with acute or convalescent COVID-19. The CDR3 reads CASSPNGQGAFGYTF. The CDR3 coding sequence is TGTGCCAGCAGCCCGAATGGACAGGGGGCTTTTGGCTACACCTTC.